A single sample gave rise to the 20 T cell receptor beta chains below, sequenced in a study of blood T cell repertoires in COVID-19. The assay was immunoSEQ multiplex PCR, and TCRdb's table has in-frame clones only and misses some. The sample has around 110,000 clones, 70% to 80% seen once. The material sequenced was peripheral blood. These receptors were collected from a man older than 75 with COVID-19, enrolled during active disease.

This chain joins TRBV2 and TRBJ2-6, with 9 bases fitting TRBD1. This CDR3 is 17 amino acids long. Trimming took 7 bases from V and 0 from J; bases not matched to a gene: 7. Per the germline V gene, CDR1 is SNHLY and CDR2 is FYNNEI. CDR3 sequence: CASTGQGILSGANVLTF. CDR3 sequence (DNA): TGTGCCAGCACCGGACAGGGGATTCTCTCTGGGGCCAACGTCCTGACTTTC. Based on the CDR3 plus reference TRBV2 and TRBJ2-6, the full variable domain is EPEVTQTPSHQVTQMGQEVILRCVPISNHLYFYWYRQILGQKVEFLVSFYNNEISEKSEIFDDQFSVERPDGSNFTLKIRSTKLEDSAMYFCASTGQGILSGANVLTFGAGSRLTVL.

This chain uses TRBV19 with TRBJ1-2; a possible D gene is TRBD1 (6 bases). The length of the CDR3 is 14 residues. Germline V gene data show CDR1 as LNHDA and CDR2 as SQIVND (reference sequence). V dropped 6 bases and J dropped 5 bases, with 16 bases sitting between them. The CDR3 DNA sequence: TGTGCCAGTAGCAACCCAGGGGTGGAGTATGGCTACACCTTC. Its translation: CASSNPGVEYGYTF.

The rearrangement uses TRBV7-8 and TRBJ1-1; D is ambiguous. The CDR3 is 13 amino acids. In germline, CDR1 is SGHVS, CDR2 FQNEAQ. The V end was cut by 5 bases, the J end by 0 bases, with 7 bases between. CDR3 DNA sequence: TGTGCCAGCAGCATGGACTTGAACACTGAAGCTTTCTTT. The encoded protein is CASSMDLNTEAFF.

V usage is TRBV10-1 and J usage is TRBJ2-3, with 7 bases that match TRBD1. The germline V gene encodes CDR1 WNHNN and CDR2 SYGVQD (reference sequence). This CDR3 comprises 13 residues. With 5 bases clipped from V and 6 bases from J, the junction kept 5 bases outside the gene matches. The CDR3 spells CASSPGTADTQYF. The CDR3 nucleotides are TGCGCCAGCAGTCCCGGGACAGCTGATACGCAGTATTTT.

The gene calls are TRBV18 and TRBJ2-3, with a possible D match to TRBD2 (5 bases). Germline V lookup: CDR1 KGHSH, CDR2 LQKENI. CDR3 length: 15 residues. Trimming took 2 bases from V and 4 from J, leaving 13 bases between them. The CDR3 DNA reads as TGTGCCAGCTCACCAGAAGTTGCGGGCTCAGATACGCAGTATTTT. Translated, it gives CASSPEVAGSDTQYF.

The rearrangement links TRBV27 to TRBJ2-1, with 7 bases aligning to TRBD2. Germline V gives CDR1 MNHEY, CDR2 SMNVEV (reference sequence). V was clipped by 6 bases and J by 3 bases; unmatched bases: 8. The CDR3 runs to 15 residues. CDR3 amino acids: CASRSRGTFYNEQFF. The CDR3 DNA follows: TGTGCCAGCAGGTCGCGGGGGACCTTCTACAATGAGCAGTTCTTC.

Only a few counts were recorded for this clone. This chain joins TRBV4-3 and TRBJ1-4, with a possible D match to TRBD1 (5 bases). CDR3 length equals 16 residues. V gave up 0 bases and J gave up 8 bases, with 16 bases separating them. In germline, CDR1 is LGHNA, CDR2 YSLEER. CDR3 sequence reads: CASSQDRVGVGEKLFF. Here the CDR3 DNA reads TGCGCCAGCAGCCAAGATCGTGTAGGGGTCGGGGAAAAACTGTTTTTT.

This clone was seen a handful of times. CDR3 residues: CASSMGPTGVQPQHF. Here the CDR3 DNA reads TGTGCCAGTAGTATGGGGCCGACAGGGGTTCAGCCCCAGCATTTT. The genes are TRBV19 and TRBJ1-5; 8 bases are a match to TRBD1. Trimming at V came to 3 bases and at J to 6 bases, leaving 7 bases not matched to a gene. Germline assignment: CDR1 LNHDA and CDR2 SQIVND (reference sequence). This CDR3 region has 15 residues.

The CDR3 here is CASSLVARALAGGAYEQYF. DNA of the CDR3: TGTGCCAGCAGCTTAGTGGCCAGGGCGCTAGCGGGAGGTGCCTACGAGCAGTACTTC. The chain combines TRBV11-2 with TRBJ2-7; TRBD2 agrees at 11 bases. The germline CDR1 and CDR2 sequences are SGHAT and FQNNGV. The trim removed 1 base at V and 2 bases at J, leaving 13 bases unmatched. This CDR3 has 19 residues.

V and J are TRBV5-1 and TRBJ2-2, with 8 positions matching TRBD2. After removal of 7 bases from V and 1 base from J, the junction contained 3 bases not matched to a gene. The CDR3 has 14 residues. CDR1 and CDR2 from the germline V gene are SGHRS and YFSETQ. The CDR3 DNA is TGCGCCAGCGGGGGACTAGAGAACACCGGGGAGCTGTTTTTT. Its translation is CASGGLENTGELFF.

V and J are TRBV6-5 and TRBJ1-2; 11 bases align to TRBD1. The CDR3 length is 16 residues. V gave up 0 bases and J gave up 5 bases; unmatched junction bases: 5. From germline, CDR1 is MNHEY and CDR2 SVGAGI. The CDR3 DNA reads TGTGCCAGCAGTTACTCCAGGACAGGGGGCTCGTATGGCTACACCTTC. Protein sequence: CASSYSRTGGSYGYTF.

This chain joins TRBV28 and TRBJ1-2; 7 bases agree with TRBD1. Germline CDR1 is MDHEN and CDR2 is SYDVKM. V was pared by 6 bases and J by 5 bases, with 12 bases of the junction left unmatched. The CDR3 is made up of 15 amino acids. CDR3 sequence reads: CASRVPNTQGYGYTF. CDR3 DNA: TGTGCCAGCAGGGTACCAAACACACAGGGGTATGGCTACACCTTC.

This clone was seen just once. This chain connects TRBV9 to TRBJ2-1; D gene uncertain. The ends were cut back, 0 bases at V and 0 bases at J, with 10 bases in the middle. Germline V gene sequence: CDR1 SGDLS, CDR2 YYNGEE. This CDR3 has 16 residues. This CDR3 is CASSVAPVSSYNEQFF. CDR3 nucleotide sequence: TGTGCCAGCAGCGTAGCTCCCGTGAGCTCCTACAATGAGCAGTTCTTC.

The chain recombines TRBV3-1 (or the pseudogene TRBV3-2) with TRBJ2-7, with D perhaps TRBD2 (6 bases). Germline CDR1 and CDR2: LGHDT and YNNKEL (reference sequence). Trimming removed 4 bases at V and 2 bases at J, with 12 bases between. There are 14 residues in the CDR3. The CDR3 spells CASSRTRLAYEQYF. Here the CDR3 DNA reads TGTGCCAGCAGCCGCACCAGACTAGCCTACGAGCAGTACTTC.

Comments on this clone: The conserved phenylalanine or tryptophan is not found at the CDR3 terminus, so this likely reflects a read error. This chain uses TRBV2 with TRBJ1-2; possibly TRBD1 for D (6 bases). Trimming shortened V by 1 base and J by 2 bases, and 14 bases separated the two germline ends. Germline CDR1 reads SNHLY; CDR2 reads FYNNEI. The CDR3 length is 16 residues. This CDR3 is CASSEVRQGRNYGYTL. The CDR3 nucleotides read TGTGCCAGCAGTGAAGTGAGGCAGGGGAGAAACTATGGCTACACCCTC.

This chain joins TRBV6-4 and TRBJ2-7; 7 bases align to TRBD1. The CDR3 loop spans 14 amino acids. Per the germline V gene, CDR1 is MRHNA and CDR2 is SNTAGT. The trim removed 10 bases at V and 3 bases at J, leaving 12 bases unmatched. The CDR3, as DNA: TGTGCCACCCAAAGTGGGGCAGGGGGCTACGAGCAGTACTTC. The encoded protein is CATQSGAGGYEQYF.

The gene calls are TRBV5-4 and TRBJ1-2; TRBD1 matches at 7 bases. Germline-derived CDR1 and CDR2 are SGHNT and YYREEE (reference sequence). The CDR3 consists of 14 residues. Trimming cost V 3 bases and J 2 bases; bases outside gene matches: 4. The CDR3, as DNA: TGTGCCAGCAGCTGGGGACAGTCGAACTATGGCTACACCTTC. This codes for CASSWGQSNYGYTF.

This chain connects TRBV6-5 to TRBJ2-2; a weak D match, TRBD2 (6 bases). V was cut by 6 bases and J by 3 bases, with 11 bases left in between. CDR3 length: 14 amino acids. Germline-derived CDR1 and CDR2 are MNHEY and SVGAGI. The CDR3 nucleotides read TGTGCCAGCAGGGGGGGAGCTGACACCGGGGAGCTGTTTTTT. Protein sequence: CASRGGADTGELFF.

This clone was detected only once. The rearrangement joins TRBV2 to TRBJ1-2; D might be TRBD1 (6 bases). CDR1 is SNHLY and CDR2 is FYNNEI in the germline V gene. The ends were cut back, 6 bases at V and 4 bases at J, with 12 bases in the middle. The CDR3 totals 13 residues. The DNA of the CDR3 is TGTGCCAGCAGCGTCGGACAGTCCTATGGCTACACCTTC. Its protein product is CASSVGQSYGYTF.

This rearrangement joins TRBV27 to TRBJ1-3; D is undetermined. Germline CDR1 is MNHEY and CDR2 is SMNVEV (reference sequence). The CDR3 runs to 12 residues. V was shortened by 5 bases and J by 3 bases, with 5 bases between the two germline ends. The CDR3 DNA reads as TGTGCCAGCAGTGCCGGTGGAAACACCATATATTTT. It specifies CASSAGGNTIYF.